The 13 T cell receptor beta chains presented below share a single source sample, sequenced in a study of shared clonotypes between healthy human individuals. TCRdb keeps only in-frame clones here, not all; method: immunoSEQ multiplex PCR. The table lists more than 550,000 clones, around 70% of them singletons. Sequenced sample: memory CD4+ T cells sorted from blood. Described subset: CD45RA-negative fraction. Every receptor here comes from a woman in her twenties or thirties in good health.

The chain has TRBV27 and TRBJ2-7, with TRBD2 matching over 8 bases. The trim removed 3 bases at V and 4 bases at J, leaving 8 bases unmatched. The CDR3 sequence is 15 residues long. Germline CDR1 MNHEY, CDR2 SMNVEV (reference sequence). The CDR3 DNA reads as TGTGCCAGCAGTTTCTCTCGGACTAGCAGTTACGAGCAGTACTTC. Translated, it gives CASSFSRTSSYEQYF.

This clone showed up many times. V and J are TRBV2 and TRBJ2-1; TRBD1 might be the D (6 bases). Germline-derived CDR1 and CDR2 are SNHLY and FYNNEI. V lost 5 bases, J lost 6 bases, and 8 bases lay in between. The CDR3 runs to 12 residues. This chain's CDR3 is CASSTGINEQFF. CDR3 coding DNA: TGTGCCAGCAGTACAGGGATCAATGAGCAGTTCTTC.

The CDR3 bases are TGTGCCAGCAGCCTCCCTGGGTATGCGAGCTCCTACAATGAGCAGTTCTTC. Protein sequence: CASSLPGYASSYNEQFF. V usage is TRBV7-9 and J usage is TRBJ2-1; D unclear. V lost 5 bases to trimming and J lost 0 bases, with 17 bases between them. Germline assignment: CDR1 SEHNR and CDR2 FQNEAQ (reference sequence). This CDR3 comprises 17 residues.

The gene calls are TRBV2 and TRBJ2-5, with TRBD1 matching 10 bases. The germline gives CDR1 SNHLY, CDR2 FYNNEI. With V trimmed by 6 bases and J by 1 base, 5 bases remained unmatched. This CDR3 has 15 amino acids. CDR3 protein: CASRRDRGSQETQYF. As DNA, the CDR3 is TGTGCCAGCAGGAGGGACAGGGGTTCCCAAGAGACCCAGTACTTC.

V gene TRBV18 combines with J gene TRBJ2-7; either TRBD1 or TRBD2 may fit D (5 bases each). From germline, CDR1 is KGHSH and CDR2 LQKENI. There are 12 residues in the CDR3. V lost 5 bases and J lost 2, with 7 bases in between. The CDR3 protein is CASSGTTYEQYF. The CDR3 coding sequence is TGTGCCAGCTCAGGGACGACCTACGAGCAGTACTTC. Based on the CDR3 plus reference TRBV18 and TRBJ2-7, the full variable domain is NAGVMQNPRHLVRRRGQEARLRCSPMKGHSHVYWYRQLPEEGLKFMVYLQKENIIDESGMPKERFSAEFPKEGPSILRIQQVVRGDSAAYFCASSGTTYEQYFGPGTRLTVT.

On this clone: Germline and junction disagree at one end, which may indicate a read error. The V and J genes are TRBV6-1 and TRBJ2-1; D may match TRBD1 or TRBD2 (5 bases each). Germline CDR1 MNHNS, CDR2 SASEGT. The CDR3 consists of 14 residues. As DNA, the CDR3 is TGTGCCAGCAGCCCTGAAGGGGAGACCCCGAGTTTGGTCTTC. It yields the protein CASSPEGETPSLVF.

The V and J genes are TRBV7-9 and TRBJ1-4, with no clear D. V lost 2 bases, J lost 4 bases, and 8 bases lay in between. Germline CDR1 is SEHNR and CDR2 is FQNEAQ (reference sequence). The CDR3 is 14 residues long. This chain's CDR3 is CASSLLRVNEKLFF. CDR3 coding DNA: TGTGCCAGCAGCTTATTGCGAGTTAATGAAAAACTGTTTTTT.

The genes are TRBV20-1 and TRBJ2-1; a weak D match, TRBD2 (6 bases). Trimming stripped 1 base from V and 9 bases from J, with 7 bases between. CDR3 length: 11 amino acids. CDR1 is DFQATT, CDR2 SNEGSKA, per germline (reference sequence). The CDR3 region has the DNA TGCAGTGCTAGAGCTAGCGTTGAGCAGTTCTTC. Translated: CSARASVEQFF.

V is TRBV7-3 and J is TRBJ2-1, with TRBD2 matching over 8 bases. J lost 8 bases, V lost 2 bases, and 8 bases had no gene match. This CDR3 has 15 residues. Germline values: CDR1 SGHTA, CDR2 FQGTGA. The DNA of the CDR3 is TGTGCCAGCAGCTTAGCGGGAGGTGTCGGAGATGAGCAGTTCTTC. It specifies CASSLAGGVGDEQFF. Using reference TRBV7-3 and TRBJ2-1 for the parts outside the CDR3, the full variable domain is GAGVSQTPSNKVTEKGKYVELRCDPISGHTALYWYRQSLGQGPEFLIYFQGTGAADDSGLPNDRFFAVRPEGSVSTLKIQRTERGDSAVYLCASSLAGGVGDEQFFGPGTRLTVL.

The CDR3: CASTGQYYGYTF. For the CDR3, the DNA is TGTGCCAGCACGGGACAGTACTATGGCTACACCTTC. The chain recombines TRBV25-1 with TRBJ1-2, with 7 bases fitting TRBD1. Per germline, CDR1 MGHDK and CDR2 SYGVNS. The CDR3 has 12 amino acids. The ends lost 7 bases at V and 3 bases at J; junction bases unmatched: 2.

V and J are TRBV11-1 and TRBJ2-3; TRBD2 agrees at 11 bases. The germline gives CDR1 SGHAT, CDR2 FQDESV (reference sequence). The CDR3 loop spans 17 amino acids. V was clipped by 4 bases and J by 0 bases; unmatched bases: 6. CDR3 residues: CASSSRTSGPSTDTQYF. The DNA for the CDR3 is TGTGCCAGCAGCTCGAGGACTAGCGGGCCTAGCACAGATACGCAGTATTTT. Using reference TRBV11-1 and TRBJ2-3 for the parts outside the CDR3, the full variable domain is EAEVAQSPRYKITEKSQAVAFWCDPISGHATLYWYRQILGQGPELLVQFQDESVVDDSQLPKDRFSAERLKGVDSTLKIQPAELGDSAMYLCASSSRTSGPSTDTQYFGPGTRLTVL.

CDR3 sequence (DNA): TGCGCCAGCAGCCTGTTATCGGTGCGACTAGCGGGAGTCGGTGAGCAGTTCTTC. It specifies CASSLLSVRLAGVGEQFF. The chain links TRBV4-1 to TRBJ2-1; the match to TRBD2 covers 12 bases. This CDR3 contains 18 residues. V shed 4 bases and J 9 bases; nucleotides not matched to a gene: 16. Germline V gene sequence: CDR1 MGHRA, CDR2 YSYEKL.

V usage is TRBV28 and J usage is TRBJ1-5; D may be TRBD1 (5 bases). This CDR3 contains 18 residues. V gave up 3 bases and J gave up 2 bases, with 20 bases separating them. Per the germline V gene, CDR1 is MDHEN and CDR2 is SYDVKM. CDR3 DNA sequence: TGTGCCAGCAGTTTCGATTTCTGGGGCCGCCGAGGCAATCAGCCCCAGCATTTT. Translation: CASSFDFWGRRGNQPQHF. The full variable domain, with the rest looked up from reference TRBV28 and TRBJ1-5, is DVKVTQSSRYLVKRTGEKVFLECVQDMDHENMFWYRQDPGLGLRLIYFSYDVKMKEKGDIPEGYSVSREKKERFSLILESASTNQTSMYLCASSFDFWGRRGNQPQHFGDGTRLSIL.